What follows are 3 T cell receptor beta chains derived from one specimen sequenced in a study of PD-L1 blockade in urothelial cancer. The method was immunoSEQ multiplex PCR; TCRdb's version includes in-frame clones alone and lacks a portion of them. Here the sample spans 95,000 to 100,000 clones, 87% being singletons. Specified time point: pretreatment peripheral blood. The sample in question was PBMCs, obtained around atezolizumab (anti-PD-L1) treatment. Every receptor here comes from a man aged 60-69 years with urothelial cancer.

The chain has TRBV5-1 and TRBJ2-6; 9 bases map to TRBD1. The junction had 2 bases not matched to a gene; V was cut back by 7 bases and J by 0 bases. Per germline, CDR1 SGHRS and CDR2 YFSETQ. This CDR3 is built from 15 residues. Here the CDR3 reads CASGQGHSGANVLTF. CDR3 nucleotide sequence: TGCGCCAGCGGACAGGGGCACTCTGGGGCCAACGTCCTGACTTTC.

CDR3 nucleotide sequence: TGTGCCAGCTCACCTGGCAGCGGCGGGGAGCTGTTTTTT. Its protein is CASSPGSGGELFF. The chain links TRBV18 to TRBJ2-2, with a weak D call TRBD2 (5 bases). The CDR3 length is 13 residues. V was cut by 3 bases and J by 7 bases, with 9 bases left in between. The germline V gene has CDR1 KGHSH and CDR2 LQKENI.

This clone was counted a few times. V gene TRBV7-8 combines with J gene TRBJ1-4; D is possibly TRBD1 (5 bases). The CDR3 loop spans 15 amino acids. Trimming left V 0 bases short and J 2 bases short, with 7 bases between. In germline, CDR1 is SGHVS, CDR2 FQNEAQ. CDR3 amino acids: CASSLAGGTNEKLFF. The CDR3 DNA follows: TGTGCCAGCAGCTTAGCCGGGGGTACTAATGAAAAACTGTTTTTT.